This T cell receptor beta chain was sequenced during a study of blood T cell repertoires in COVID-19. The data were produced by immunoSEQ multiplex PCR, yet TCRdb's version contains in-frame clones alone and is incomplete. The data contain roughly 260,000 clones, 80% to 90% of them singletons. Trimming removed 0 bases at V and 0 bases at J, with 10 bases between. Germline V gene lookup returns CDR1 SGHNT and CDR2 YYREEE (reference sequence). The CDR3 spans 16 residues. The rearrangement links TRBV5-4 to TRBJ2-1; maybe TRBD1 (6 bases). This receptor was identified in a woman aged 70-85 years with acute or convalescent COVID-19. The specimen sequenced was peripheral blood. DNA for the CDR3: TGTGCCAGCAGCTTGGGCGGACAGAGCTCCTACAATGAGCAGTTCTTC. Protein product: CASSLGGQSSYNEQFF.